The source of this TCR beta chain is a study of control samples from healthy donors and cancer patients (dated by TCRdb to 2019 to 2021). From the cysteine through the phenylalanine, the CDR3 covers 16 amino acids. The retained sequence is limited to the CDR3, 48 bases, with the frame set at the first base. Trimming at the junction amounts to 8 bases on V and 2 bases on J, and the germline ends lie 22 bases apart. The germline V gene gives CDR1 as MDHEN and CDR2 as SYDVKM. Comments on this clone: It lacks a known antigen. No base quality information exists; no much larger clone differs at one position.

Library preparation used the immunoSEQ multiplex PCR assay. TCRdb retrieved this table from immuneACCESS and kept in-frame rearrangements only. Not all clones are present; in checked studies, unresolved V genes account for under half, and no reason is known for the remainder. The sample table contains around 100,000 clones; only one count was recorded for roughly 88% of them. The ten top clones hold less than 15% of the sample. Sequenced material: blood. The sequence joins TRBV28 to TRBJ2-7; the D call is possibly TRBD1 or TRBD2, each sharing 6 bases. The TCR sequence derives from a man in his thirties or forties in good health. The nucleotide sequence is TGTGCCAGCCGTCCGACGGGGGCCAAAAATACCTACGAGCAGTACTTC. Its protein product is CASRPTGAKNTYEQYF.